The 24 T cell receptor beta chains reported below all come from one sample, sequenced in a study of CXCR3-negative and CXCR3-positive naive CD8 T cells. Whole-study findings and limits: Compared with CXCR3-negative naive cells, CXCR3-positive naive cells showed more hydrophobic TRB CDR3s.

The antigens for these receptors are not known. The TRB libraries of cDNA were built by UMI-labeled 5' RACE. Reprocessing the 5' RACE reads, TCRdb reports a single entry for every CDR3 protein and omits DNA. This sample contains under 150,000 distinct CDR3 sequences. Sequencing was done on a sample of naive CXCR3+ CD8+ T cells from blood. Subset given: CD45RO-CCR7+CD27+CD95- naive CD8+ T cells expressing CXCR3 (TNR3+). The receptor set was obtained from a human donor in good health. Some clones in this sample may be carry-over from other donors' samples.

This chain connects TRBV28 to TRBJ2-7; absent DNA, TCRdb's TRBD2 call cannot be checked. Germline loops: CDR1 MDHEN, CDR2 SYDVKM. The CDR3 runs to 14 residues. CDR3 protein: CASSLAGGGNEQYF. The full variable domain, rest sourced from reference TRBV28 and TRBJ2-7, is DVKVTQSSRYLVKRTGEKVFLECVQDMDHENMFWYRQDPGLGLRLIYFSYDVKMKEKGDIPEGYSVSREKKERFSLILESASTNQTSMYLCASSLAGGGNEQYFGPGTRLTVT.

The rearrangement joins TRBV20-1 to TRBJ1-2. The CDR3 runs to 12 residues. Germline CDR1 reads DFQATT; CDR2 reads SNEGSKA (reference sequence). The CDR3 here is CSARWEIYGYTF.

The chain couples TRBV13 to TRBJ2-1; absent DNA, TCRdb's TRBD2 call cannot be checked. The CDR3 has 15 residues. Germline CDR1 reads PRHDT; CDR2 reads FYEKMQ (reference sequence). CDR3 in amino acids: CASSYPGTRGNEQFF.

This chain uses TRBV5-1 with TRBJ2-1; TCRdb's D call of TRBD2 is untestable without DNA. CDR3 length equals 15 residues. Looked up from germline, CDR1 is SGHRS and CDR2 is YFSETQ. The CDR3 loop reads CASSGTSGAHNEQFF.

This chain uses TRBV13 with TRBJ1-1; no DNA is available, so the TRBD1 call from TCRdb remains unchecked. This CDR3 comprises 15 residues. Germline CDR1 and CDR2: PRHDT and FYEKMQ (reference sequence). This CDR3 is CASSFPGTEGPEAFF.

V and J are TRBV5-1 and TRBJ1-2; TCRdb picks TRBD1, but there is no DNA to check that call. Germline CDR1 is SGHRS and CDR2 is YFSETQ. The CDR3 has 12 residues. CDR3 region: CASGTPGGGYTF.

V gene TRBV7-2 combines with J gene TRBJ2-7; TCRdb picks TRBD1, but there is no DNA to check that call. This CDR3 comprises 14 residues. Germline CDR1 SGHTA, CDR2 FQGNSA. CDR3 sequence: CASSLEAGWNEQYF.

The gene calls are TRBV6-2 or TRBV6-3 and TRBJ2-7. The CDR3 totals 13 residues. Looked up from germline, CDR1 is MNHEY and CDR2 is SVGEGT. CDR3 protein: CASSYWTGDEQYF.

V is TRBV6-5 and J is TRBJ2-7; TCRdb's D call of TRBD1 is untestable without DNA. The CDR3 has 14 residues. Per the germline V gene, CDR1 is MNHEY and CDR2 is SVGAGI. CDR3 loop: CASSGTGAIYEQYF.

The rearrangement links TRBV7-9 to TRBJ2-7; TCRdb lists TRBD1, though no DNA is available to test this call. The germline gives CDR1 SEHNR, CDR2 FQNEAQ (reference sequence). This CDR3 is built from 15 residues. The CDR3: CASSLSGTGWNEQYF. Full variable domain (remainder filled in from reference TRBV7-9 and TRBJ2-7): DTGVSQNPRHKITKRGQNVTFRCDPISEHNRLYWYRQTLGQGPEFLTYFQNEAQLEKSRLLSDRFSAERPKGSFSTLEIQRTEQGDSAMYLCASSLSGTGWNEQYFGPGTRLTVT.

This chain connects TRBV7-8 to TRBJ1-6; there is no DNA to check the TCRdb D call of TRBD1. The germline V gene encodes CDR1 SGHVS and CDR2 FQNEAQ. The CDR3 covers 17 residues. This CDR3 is CASSSSGQGIFTSPLHF.

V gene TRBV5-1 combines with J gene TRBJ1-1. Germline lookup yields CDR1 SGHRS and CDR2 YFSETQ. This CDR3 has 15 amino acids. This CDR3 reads CASSLGAGRNTEAFF.

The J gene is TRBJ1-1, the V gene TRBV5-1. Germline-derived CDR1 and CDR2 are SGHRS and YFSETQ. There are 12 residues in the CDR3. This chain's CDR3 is CASSSVGERAFF.

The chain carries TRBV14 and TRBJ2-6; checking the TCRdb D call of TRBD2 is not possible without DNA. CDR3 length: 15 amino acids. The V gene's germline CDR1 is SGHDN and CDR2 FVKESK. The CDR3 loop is CASSPSFSGANVLTF.

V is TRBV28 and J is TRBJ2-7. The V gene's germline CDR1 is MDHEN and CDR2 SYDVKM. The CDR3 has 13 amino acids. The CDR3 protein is CASSFGQLYEQYF.

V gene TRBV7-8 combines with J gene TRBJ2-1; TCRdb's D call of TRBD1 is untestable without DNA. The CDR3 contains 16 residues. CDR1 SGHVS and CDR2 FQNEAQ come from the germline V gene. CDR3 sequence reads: CASSLEAPGSYNEQFF.

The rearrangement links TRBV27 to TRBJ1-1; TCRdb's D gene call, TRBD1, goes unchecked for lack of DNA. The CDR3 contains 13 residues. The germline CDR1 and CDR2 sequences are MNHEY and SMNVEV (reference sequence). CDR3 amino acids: CASSWKGGTEAFF.

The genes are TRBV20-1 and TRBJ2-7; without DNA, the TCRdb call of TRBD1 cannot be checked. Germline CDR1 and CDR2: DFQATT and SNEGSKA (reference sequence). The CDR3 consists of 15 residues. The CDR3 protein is CSARRPSAGGYEQYF.

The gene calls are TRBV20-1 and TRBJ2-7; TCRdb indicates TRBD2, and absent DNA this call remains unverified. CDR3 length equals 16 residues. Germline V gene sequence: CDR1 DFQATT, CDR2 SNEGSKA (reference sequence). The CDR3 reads CSARDRAGLTPYEQYF.

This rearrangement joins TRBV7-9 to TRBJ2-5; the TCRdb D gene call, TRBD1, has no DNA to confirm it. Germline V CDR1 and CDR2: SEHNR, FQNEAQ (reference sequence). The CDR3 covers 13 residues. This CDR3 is CASSEAHGNPQYF.

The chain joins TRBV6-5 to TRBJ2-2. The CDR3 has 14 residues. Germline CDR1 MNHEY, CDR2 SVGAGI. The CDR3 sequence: CASSYSLSTGELFF.

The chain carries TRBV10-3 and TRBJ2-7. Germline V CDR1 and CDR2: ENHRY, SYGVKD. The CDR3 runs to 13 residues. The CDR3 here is CAISESTAYEQYF.

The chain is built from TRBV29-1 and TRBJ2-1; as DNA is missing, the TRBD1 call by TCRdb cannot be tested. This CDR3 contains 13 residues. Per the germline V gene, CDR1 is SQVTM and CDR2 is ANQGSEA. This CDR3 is CCVVGGVHNEQFF.

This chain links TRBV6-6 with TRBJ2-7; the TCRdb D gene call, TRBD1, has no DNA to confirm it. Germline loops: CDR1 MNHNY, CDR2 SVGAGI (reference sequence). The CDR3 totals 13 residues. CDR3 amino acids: CASSYRTGVEQYF.